One sample yielded the 26 T cell receptor beta chains listed below, sequenced in a study of cytomegalovirus exposure and HLA in healthy donors. Measured with immunoSEQ multiplex PCR; TCRdb has only the in-frame clones, and not every one. The data show 150,000 to 200,000 clones, with roughly 82% seen just once and less than 9% held by the top ten. Sequenced: PBMCs. The receptors derive from a man between 18 and 35 years old in good health and CMV-seropositive.

V gene TRBV5-1 combines with J gene TRBJ2-7; TRBD2 aligns across 9 bases. J gave up 7 bases and V 3 bases, and 8 bases lay outside the gene matches. Germline V CDR1 and CDR2: SGHRS, YFSETQ. This CDR3 contains 14 residues. Written as DNA, the CDR3 is TGCGCCAGCAGCTCTAGCGGGAAAGTAAGAGAGCAGTACTTC. Amino acids: CASSSSGKVREQYF.

The chain joins TRBV5-1 to TRBJ2-7; 8 nucleotides match TRBD1. Per germline, CDR1 SGHRS and CDR2 YFSETQ. V shed 0 bases, J shed 0 bases, and the junction held 5 bases outside the gene matches. There are 16 residues in the CDR3. CDR3 nucleotide sequence: TGCGCCAGCAGCTTGGGGACAGGGATCATCTCCTACGAGCAGTACTTC. This encodes CASSLGTGIISYEQYF. Together with reference TRBV5-1 and TRBJ2-7, the CDR3 gives the full variable domain: KAGVTQTPRYLIKTRGQQVTLSCSPISGHRSVSWYQQTPGQGLQFLFEYFSETQRNKGNFPGRFSGRQFSNSRSEMNVSTLELGDSALYLCASSLGTGIISYEQYFGPGTRLTVT.

The V gene is TRBV30, the J gene TRBJ2-2, with D possibly TRBD1 on 6 matching bases. CDR1 and CDR2 (germline): GTSNPN, SVGIG (reference sequence). With 5 bases removed from V and 4 bases from J, the gap between germline ends came to 17 bases. The CDR3 has 15 residues. CDR3 amino acids: CAWGPRTGLTGELFF. In nucleotides, the CDR3 is TGTGCCTGGGGCCCTCGAACAGGGCTCACCGGGGAGCTGTTTTTT.

In this sample, this clone turned up once. The genes are TRBV7-3 and TRBJ2-1; 12 nucleotides match TRBD2. In germline, CDR1 is SGHTA, CDR2 FQGTGA. The length of the CDR3 is 19 residues. The V and J ends lost 2 bases and 5 bases, in that order; junction bases with no gene match: 13. The CDR3, as DNA: TGTGCCAGCAGCTTACGGGGTATGGGGGGGACTAGCGGGCACAATGAGCAGTTCTTC. This encodes CASSLRGMGGTSGHNEQFF.

The chain recombines TRBV5-1 with TRBJ2-2; maybe TRBD1 (5 bases). CDR1 is SGHRS and CDR2 is YFSETQ in the germline V gene. Deletions cut 0 bases from V and 6 bases from J, with 12 bases between. There are 15 residues in the CDR3. The chain's CDR3 is CASSLVQGTAGELFF. CDR3 DNA: TGCGCCAGCAGCTTGGTGCAGGGAACGGCCGGGGAGCTGTTTTTT.

This clone was found a few times. Additional DNA sequences in this sample encode the identical CDR3. The rearrangement joins TRBV28 to TRBJ2-5; 7 nucleotides line up with TRBD2. Germline V lookup: CDR1 MDHEN, CDR2 SYDVKM. The CDR3 extends over 15 amino acids. Trimming took 2 bases from V and 2 from J; bases not matched to a gene: 5. Written as DNA, the CDR3 is TGTGCCAGCAGTTTAAGGTCAGCGGGACAAGAGACCCAGTACTTC. Translating it yields CASSLRSAGQETQYF.

The chain is built from TRBV5-8 and TRBJ1-5; 10 nucleotides align to TRBD1. The CDR3 contains 14 residues. Germline V gene data show CDR1 as SGHTS and CDR2 as YDEGEE. With 4 bases clipped from V and 7 bases from J, the junction kept 5 bases outside the gene matches. The CDR3 spells CASSQRTGGQPQHF. CDR3 coding DNA: TGTGCCAGCAGCCAAAGGACAGGGGGGCAGCCCCAGCATTTT.

The genes are TRBV23-1 and TRBJ2-2; D call uncertain. TRBV23-1 is marked as an open reading frame, function uncertain. This CDR3 comprises 12 residues. Trimming shortened V by 6 bases and J by 4 bases, and 6 bases separated the two germline ends. The CDR3 nucleotides read TGCGCCAGCAGCCTAGTCACCGGGGAGCTGTTTTTT. Translation gives CASSLVTGELFF.

The chain is built from TRBV5-1 and TRBJ1-4; D is perhaps TRBD1 (5 bases). This CDR3 comprises 17 residues. Looked up from germline, CDR1 is SGHRS and CDR2 is YFSETQ. The V end was cut by 0 bases, the J end by 8 bases, with 20 bases between. The CDR3 DNA reads TGCGCCAGCAGCTTGGCCAACATTGGAAACGGACAAGAAAAACTGTTTTTT. This codes for CASSLANIGNGQEKLFF.

This chain links TRBV30 with TRBJ2-7; 7 nucleotides line up with TRBD1. CDR1 and CDR2 from the germline V gene are GTSNPN and SVGIG (reference sequence). The CDR3 loop spans 15 amino acids. V lost 1 base and J lost 0; bases outside the gene matches: 6. The CDR3 bases are TGTGCCTGGAGTGGGGACAGCGCCACCTCCTACGAGCAGTACTTC. Translating it yields CAWSGDSATSYEQYF.

As regards this clone: One end of the junction does not line up with germline, which may come from a read error. This chain joins TRBV19 and TRBJ1-3; maybe TRBD1 (5 bases). CDR3 length equals 16 residues. Germline V gene lookup returns CDR1 LNHDA and CDR2 SQIVND (reference sequence). CDR3 region: CASSTFRDSTGNTIYF. DNA for the CDR3: TGTGCCAGTAGTACTTTCCGGGACTCAACTGGGAACACCATATATTTT.

The V gene is TRBV30, the J gene TRBJ1-1; D not resolved. Germline loops: CDR1 GTSNPN, CDR2 SVGIG (reference sequence). This CDR3 spans 11 amino acids. Trimming removed 2 bases at V and 9 bases at J, with 10 bases between. This chain's CDR3 is CAWSLGPQAFF. The CDR3 DNA reads as TGTGCCTGGAGTCTTGGGCCCCAAGCTTTCTTT.

J is TRBJ2-1 and V is TRBV27; possible D gene TRBD2, 5 bases. V shed 6 bases and J shed 4 bases, with 13 bases lying between them. The CDR3 totals 14 residues. Per the germline V gene, CDR1 is MNHEY and CDR2 is SMNVEV (reference sequence). Here the CDR3 reads CASRAAGLYNEQFF. The CDR3 DNA follows: TGTGCCAGCAGGGCGGCGGGTTTGTACAATGAGCAGTTCTTC.

V is TRBV9 and J is TRBJ2-2, with D uncertain. V was cut by 0 bases and J by 6 bases, with 3 bases left in between. The CDR3 covers 12 residues. CDR1 is SGDLS, CDR2 YYNGEE, per germline. Here the CDR3 reads CASSVVAGELFF. CDR3 bases: TGTGCCAGCAGCGTAGTCGCCGGGGAGCTGTTTTTT.

The chain carries TRBV9 and TRBJ2-2; 7 bases map to TRBD2. CDR3 length: 18 amino acids. Germline V CDR1 and CDR2: SGDLS, YYNGEE. V lost 1 base to trimming and J lost 4 bases; unmatched junction nucleotides: 13. The CDR3 loop reads CASSVREGSLEGTGELFF. The DNA for the CDR3 is TGTGCCAGCAGCGTAAGGGAGGGGAGTCTAGAGGGCACCGGGGAGCTGTTTTTT.

This clone was counted once. The chain employs TRBV27 and TRBJ2-7; 9 nucleotides agree with TRBD2. Trimming at V came to 5 bases and at J to 6 bases, leaving 5 bases not matched to a gene. CDR3 length: 13 residues. Germline V gene sequence: CDR1 MNHEY, CDR2 SMNVEV (reference sequence). CDR3 protein: CASSLSGSSEQYF. The CDR3 bases are TGTGCCAGCAGTCTTAGCGGGAGTAGCGAGCAGTACTTC.

This clone was counted once. Written as DNA, the CDR3 is TGTGCCAGCAAAGACAGGGGTGGGGGTGGCTACACCTTC. It yields the protein CASKDRGGGGYTF. The J gene is TRBJ1-2, the V gene TRBV6-6; TRBD1 agrees at 8 bases. J gave up 7 bases and V 7 bases, and 8 bases lay outside the gene matches. There are 13 residues in the CDR3. Germline values: CDR1 MNHNY, CDR2 SVGAGI (reference sequence).

In this sample, this clone turned up a few times. V usage is TRBV5-5 and J usage is TRBJ2-7, with 11 nucleotides matching TRBD2. There are 16 residues in the CDR3. The junction had 3 bases not matched to a gene; V was cut back by 0 bases and J by 1 base. CDR1 and CDR2 (germline): SGHKS, YYEKEE (reference sequence). CDR3 region: CASSLVRLAGSYEQYF. The CDR3 nucleotides read TGTGCCAGCAGCTTGGTTCGACTAGCGGGATCCTACGAGCAGTACTTC.

This chain uses TRBV6-5 with TRBJ2-7; 8 bases map to TRBD1. The CDR3 sequence is 15 residues long. Germline V gene lookup returns CDR1 MNHEY and CDR2 SVGAGI. Trimming at V came to 6 bases and at J to 5 bases, leaving 12 bases not matched to a gene. In DNA form, the CDR3 reads TGTGCCAGCAGAAGGACAGGGAATACTCTAGACGAGCAGTACTTC. The encoded protein is CASRRTGNTLDEQYF.

The J gene is TRBJ1-5, the V gene TRBV7-2; 8 bases match TRBD1. J was trimmed by 6 bases and V by 4 bases; bases with no gene match: 8. CDR1 SGHTA and CDR2 FQGNSA come from the germline V gene. CDR3 length: 15 residues. CDR3 sequence: CASSSVQGAGQPQHF. Written as DNA, the CDR3 is TGTGCCAGCAGCTCAGTTCAGGGGGCCGGTCAGCCCCAGCATTTT.

The chain has TRBV2 and TRBJ2-1, with 12 bases lining up with TRBD2. Trimming removed 5 bases from V and 8 bases from J; junction bases left unmatched: 7. Germline CDR1 is SNHLY and CDR2 is FYNNEI. The CDR3 extends over 15 amino acids. The DNA for the CDR3 is TGTGCCAGCAGTAAGACTAGCGGGAGTAGCCATGAGCAGTTCTTC. It codes for CASSKTSGSSHEQFF. The variable domain in full, completed from reference TRBV2 and TRBJ2-1, reads EPEVTQTPSHQVTQMGQEVILRCVPISNHLYFYWYRQILGQKVEFLVSFYNNEISEKSEIFDDQFSVERPDGSNFTLKIRSTKLEDSAMYFCASSKTSGSSHEQFFGPGTRLTVL.

This clone was observed a few times. This rearrangement joins TRBV6-5 to TRBJ1-1; D ambiguous. The germline V gene has CDR1 MNHEY and CDR2 SVGAGI. Trimming cost V 6 bases and J 1 base, with 6 bases left between them. The CDR3 covers 12 residues. The CDR3 reads CASSPQNTEAFF. In DNA form, the CDR3 reads TGTGCCAGCAGCCCCCAGAACACTGAAGCTTTCTTT.

This chain links TRBV28 with TRBJ2-1, with a weak D call TRBD2 (6 bases). V dropped 6 bases and J dropped 12 bases, with 18 bases sitting between them. Germline V gene data show CDR1 as MDHEN and CDR2 as SYDVKM. The CDR3 sequence is 13 residues long. The CDR3 DNA follows: TGTGCCAGCAGCCCCGGGGGTTCGGTGGGGCAGTTCTTC. Its translation: CASSPGGSVGQFF.

Only one count was recorded for this clone. The rearrangement uses TRBV5-5 and TRBJ2-5; TRBD2 matches 7 bases. The CDR3 loop spans 15 amino acids. V shed 4 bases and J 2 bases; nucleotides not matched to a gene: 8. The germline gives CDR1 SGHKS, CDR2 YYEKEE (reference sequence). CDR3 sequence (DNA): TGTGCCAGCAGCAGGGAAGGGAGGGAGCAAGAGACCCAGTACTTC. It translates to CASSREGREQETQYF.

The V and J genes are TRBV7-3 and TRBJ2-7, with unresolved D. The CDR3 totals 14 residues. V lost 6 bases and J lost 3, with 15 bases in between. Germline-derived CDR1 and CDR2 are SGHTA and FQGTGA. The CDR3 spells CASRSSSTFYEQYF. The DNA for the CDR3 is TGTGCCAGCAGGTCTAGTTCGACCTTCTACGAGCAGTACTTC.

The chain uses TRBV5-4 and TRBJ1-2; 9 bases match TRBD1. From germline, CDR1 is SGHNT and CDR2 YYREEE (reference sequence). With V trimmed by 5 bases and J by 3 bases, 5 bases remained unmatched. The CDR3 is 14 residues long. CDR3 residues: CASRLQGADYGYTF. DNA for the CDR3: TGTGCCAGCAGATTACAGGGGGCGGACTATGGCTACACCTTC.